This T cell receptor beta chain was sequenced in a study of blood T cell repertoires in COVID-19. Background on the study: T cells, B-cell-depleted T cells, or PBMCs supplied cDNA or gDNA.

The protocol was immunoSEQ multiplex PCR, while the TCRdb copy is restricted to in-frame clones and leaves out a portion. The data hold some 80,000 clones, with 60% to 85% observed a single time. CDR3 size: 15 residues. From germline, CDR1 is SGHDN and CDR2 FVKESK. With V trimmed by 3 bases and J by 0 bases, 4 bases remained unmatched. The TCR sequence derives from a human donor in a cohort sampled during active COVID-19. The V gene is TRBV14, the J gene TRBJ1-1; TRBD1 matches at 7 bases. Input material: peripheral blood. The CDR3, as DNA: TGTGCCAGCAGCCAGTACAGGGGTATGAACACTGAAGCTTTCTTT. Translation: CASSQYRGMNTEAFF.